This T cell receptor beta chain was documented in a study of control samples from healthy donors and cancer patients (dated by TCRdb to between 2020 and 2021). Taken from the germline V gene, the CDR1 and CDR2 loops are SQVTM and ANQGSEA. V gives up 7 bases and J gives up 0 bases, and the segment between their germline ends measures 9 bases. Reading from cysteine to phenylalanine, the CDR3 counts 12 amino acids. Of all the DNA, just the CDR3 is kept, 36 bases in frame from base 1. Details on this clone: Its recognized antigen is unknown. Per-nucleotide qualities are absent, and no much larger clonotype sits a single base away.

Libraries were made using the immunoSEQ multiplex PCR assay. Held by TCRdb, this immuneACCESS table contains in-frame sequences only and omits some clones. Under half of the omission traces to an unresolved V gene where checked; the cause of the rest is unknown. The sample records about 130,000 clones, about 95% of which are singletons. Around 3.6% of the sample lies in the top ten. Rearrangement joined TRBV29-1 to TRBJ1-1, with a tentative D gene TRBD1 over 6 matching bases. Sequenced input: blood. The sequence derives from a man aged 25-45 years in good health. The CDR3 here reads CSGRTVNTEAFF. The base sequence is TGCAGCGGTAGGACAGTGAACACTGAAGCTTTCTTT.